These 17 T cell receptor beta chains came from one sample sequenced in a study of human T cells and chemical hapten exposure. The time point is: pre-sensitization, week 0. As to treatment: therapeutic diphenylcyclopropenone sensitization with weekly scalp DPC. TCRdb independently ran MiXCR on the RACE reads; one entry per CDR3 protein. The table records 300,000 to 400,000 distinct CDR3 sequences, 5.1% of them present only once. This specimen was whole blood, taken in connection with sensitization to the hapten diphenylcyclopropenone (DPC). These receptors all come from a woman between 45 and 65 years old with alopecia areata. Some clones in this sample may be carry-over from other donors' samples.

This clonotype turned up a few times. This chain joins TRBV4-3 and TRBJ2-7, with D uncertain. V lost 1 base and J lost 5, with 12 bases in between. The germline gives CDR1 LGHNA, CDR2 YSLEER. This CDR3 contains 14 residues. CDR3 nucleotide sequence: TGCGCCAGCAGCCAAGGCTTGCCAGCACACGAGCAGTACTTC. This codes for CASSQGLPAHEQYF.

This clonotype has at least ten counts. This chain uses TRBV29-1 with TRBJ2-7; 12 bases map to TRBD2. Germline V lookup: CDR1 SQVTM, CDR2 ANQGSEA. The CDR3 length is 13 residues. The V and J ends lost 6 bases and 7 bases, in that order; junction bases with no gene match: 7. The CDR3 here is CSVKLAGGGEQYF. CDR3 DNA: TGCAGCGTGAAACTAGCGGGAGGTGGAGAGCAGTACTTC.

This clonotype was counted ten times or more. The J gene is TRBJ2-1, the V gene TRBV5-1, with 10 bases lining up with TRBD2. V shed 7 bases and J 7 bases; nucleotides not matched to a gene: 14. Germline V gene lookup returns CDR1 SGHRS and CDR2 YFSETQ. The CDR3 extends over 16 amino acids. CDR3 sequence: CASAPPGASGSNEQFF. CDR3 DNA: TGCGCCAGCGCACCTCCTGGGGCTAGCGGGAGTAATGAGCAGTTCTTC.

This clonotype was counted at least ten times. In DNA form, the CDR3 reads TGTGCCAGCAGTTACTCGAAGTACAGGGTCTACGAGCAGTACTTC. Its protein product is CASSYSKYRVYEQYF. This rearrangement joins TRBV6-5 to TRBJ2-7; D might be TRBD1 (6 bases). The germline V gene encodes CDR1 MNHEY and CDR2 SVGAGI. Trimming shortened V by 0 bases and J by 3 bases, and 12 bases separated the two germline ends. The CDR3 consists of 15 residues.

The CDR3 DNA follows: TGTGCCAGCAGTTCGGAGGGACAGGGATTATCACCCCTCCACTTT. As protein: CASSSEGQGLSPLHF. V usage is TRBV12-3 or TRBV12-4 and J usage is TRBJ1-6; 9 positions agree with TRBD1. CDR3 length: 15 residues. V lost 4 bases and J lost 10; bases outside the gene matches: 8.

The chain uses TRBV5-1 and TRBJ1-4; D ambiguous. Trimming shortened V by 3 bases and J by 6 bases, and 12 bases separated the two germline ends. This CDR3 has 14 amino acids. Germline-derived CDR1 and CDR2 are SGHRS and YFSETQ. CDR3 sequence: CASSYGSGDEKLFF. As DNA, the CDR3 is TGCGCCAGCAGCTACGGCAGTGGGGATGAAAAACTGTTTTTT. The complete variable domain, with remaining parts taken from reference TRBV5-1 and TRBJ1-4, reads KAGVTQTPRYLIKTRGQQVTLSCSPISGHRSVSWYQQTPGQGLQFLFEYFSETQRNKGNFPGRFSGRQFSNSRSEMNVSTLELGDSALYLCASSYGSGDEKLFFGSGTQLSVL.

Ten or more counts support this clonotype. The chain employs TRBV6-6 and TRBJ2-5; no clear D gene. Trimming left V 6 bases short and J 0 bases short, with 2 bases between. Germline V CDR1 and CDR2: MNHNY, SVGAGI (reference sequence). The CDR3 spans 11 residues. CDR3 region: CASSYQETQYF. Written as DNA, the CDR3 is TGTGCCAGCAGCTACCAAGAGACCCAGTACTTC.

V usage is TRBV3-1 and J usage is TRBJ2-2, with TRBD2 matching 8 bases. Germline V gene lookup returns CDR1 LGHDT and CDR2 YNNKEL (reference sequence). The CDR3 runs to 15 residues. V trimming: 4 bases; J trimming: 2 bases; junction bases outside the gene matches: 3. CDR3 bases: TGTGCCAGCAGCCCCGGGACTAGAAACACCGGGGAGCTGTTTTTT. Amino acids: CASSPGTRNTGELFF.

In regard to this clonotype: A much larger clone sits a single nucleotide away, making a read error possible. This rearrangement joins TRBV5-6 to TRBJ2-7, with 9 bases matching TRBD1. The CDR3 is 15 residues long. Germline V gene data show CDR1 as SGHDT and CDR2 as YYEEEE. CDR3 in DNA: TGTGACAGCAGCAGCCTAGGACAGGGGTACCACGAGCAGTACTTC. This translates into CDSSSLGQGYHEQYF.

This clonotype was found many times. The CDR3 reads CASSKAGGLYNEQFF. For the CDR3, the DNA is TGTGCCAGCAGTAAAGCGGGAGGATTATACAATGAGCAGTTCTTC. The rearrangement links TRBV6-5 to TRBJ2-1, with 9 positions matching TRBD2. The CDR3 runs 15 residues. Germline V gene lookup returns CDR1 MNHEY and CDR2 SVGAGI. V was clipped by 5 bases and J by 4 bases; unmatched bases: 6.

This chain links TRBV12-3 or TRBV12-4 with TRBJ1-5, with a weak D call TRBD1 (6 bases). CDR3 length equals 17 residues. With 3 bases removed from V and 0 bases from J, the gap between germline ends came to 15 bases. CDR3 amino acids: CASSFGGGGNSNQPQHF. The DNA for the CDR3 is TGTGCCAGCAGTTTTGGGGGCGGAGGGAATAGCAATCAGCCCCAGCATTTT.

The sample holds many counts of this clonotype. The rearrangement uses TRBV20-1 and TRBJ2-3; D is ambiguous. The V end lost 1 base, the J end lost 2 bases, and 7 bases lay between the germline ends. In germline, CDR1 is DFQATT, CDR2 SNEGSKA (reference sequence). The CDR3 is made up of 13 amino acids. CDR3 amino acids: CSARALYTDTQYF. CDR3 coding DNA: TGCAGTGCTAGAGCGCTCTACACAGATACGCAGTATTTT.

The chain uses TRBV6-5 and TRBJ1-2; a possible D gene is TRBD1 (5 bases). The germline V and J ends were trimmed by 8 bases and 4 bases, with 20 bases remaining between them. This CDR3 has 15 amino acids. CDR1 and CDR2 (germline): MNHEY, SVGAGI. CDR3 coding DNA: TGTGCCAGCGGCCCCCCCGGGACCCCAAGCTATGGCTACACCTTC. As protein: CASGPPGTPSYGYTF.

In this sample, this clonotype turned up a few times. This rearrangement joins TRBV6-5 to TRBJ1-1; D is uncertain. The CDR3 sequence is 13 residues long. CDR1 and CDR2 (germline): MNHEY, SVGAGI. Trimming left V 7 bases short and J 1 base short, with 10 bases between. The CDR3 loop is CASKGIANTEAFF. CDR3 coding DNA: TGTGCCAGCAAAGGGATTGCGAACACTGAAGCTTTCTTT.

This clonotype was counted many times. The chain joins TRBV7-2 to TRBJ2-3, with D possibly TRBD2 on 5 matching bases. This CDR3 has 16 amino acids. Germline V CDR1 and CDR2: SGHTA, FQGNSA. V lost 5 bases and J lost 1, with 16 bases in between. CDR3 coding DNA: TGTGCCAGCAGCCGAGATTGGAGGATGGGCACAGATACGCAGTATTTT. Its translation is CASSRDWRMGTDTQYF.

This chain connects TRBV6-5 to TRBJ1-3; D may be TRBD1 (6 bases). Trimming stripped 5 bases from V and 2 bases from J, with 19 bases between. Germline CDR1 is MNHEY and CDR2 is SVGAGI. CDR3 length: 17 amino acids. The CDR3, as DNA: TGTGCCAGCAGTCACCCTTGGACAGCTACCGCTGGAAACACCATATATTTT. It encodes CASSHPWTATAGNTIYF.

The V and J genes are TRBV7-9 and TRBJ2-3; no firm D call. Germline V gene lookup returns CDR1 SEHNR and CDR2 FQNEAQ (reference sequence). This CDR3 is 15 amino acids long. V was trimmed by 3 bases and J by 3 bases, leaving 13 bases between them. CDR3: CASSFVHLGTDTQYF. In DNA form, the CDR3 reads TGTGCCAGCAGCTTTGTACACTTAGGTACAGATACGCAGTATTTT.